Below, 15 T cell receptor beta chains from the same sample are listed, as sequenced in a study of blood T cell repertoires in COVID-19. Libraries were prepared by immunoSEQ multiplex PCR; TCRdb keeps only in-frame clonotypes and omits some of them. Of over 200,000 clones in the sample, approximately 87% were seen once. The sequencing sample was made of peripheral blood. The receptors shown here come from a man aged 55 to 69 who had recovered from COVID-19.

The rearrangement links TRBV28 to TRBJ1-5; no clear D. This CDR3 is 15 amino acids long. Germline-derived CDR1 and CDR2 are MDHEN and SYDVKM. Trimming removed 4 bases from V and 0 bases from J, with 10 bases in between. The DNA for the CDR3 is TGTGCCAGCAGTTCACGAATCTATAGCAATCAGCCCCAGCATTTT. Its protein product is CASSSRIYSNQPQHF.

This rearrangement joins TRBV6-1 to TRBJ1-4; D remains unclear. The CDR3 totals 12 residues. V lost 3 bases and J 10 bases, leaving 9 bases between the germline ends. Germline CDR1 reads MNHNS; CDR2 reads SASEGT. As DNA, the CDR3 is TGTGCCAGCAGTGAGACACGGGGAAAACTGTTTTTT. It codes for CASSETRGKLFF.

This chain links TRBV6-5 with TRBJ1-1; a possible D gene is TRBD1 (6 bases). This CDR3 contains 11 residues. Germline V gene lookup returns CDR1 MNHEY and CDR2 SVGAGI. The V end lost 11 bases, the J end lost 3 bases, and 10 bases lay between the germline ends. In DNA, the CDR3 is TGTGCCCCCGAGGGGGACACTGAAGCTTTCTTT. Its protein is CAPEGDTEAFF.

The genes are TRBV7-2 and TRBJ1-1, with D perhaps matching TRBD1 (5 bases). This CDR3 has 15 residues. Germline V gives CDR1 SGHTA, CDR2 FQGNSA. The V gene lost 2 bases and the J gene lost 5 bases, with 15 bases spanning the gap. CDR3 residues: CASSLTRQYVTEAFF. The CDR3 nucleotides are TGTGCCAGCAGCTTAACTCGACAGTACGTTACTGAAGCTTTCTTT.

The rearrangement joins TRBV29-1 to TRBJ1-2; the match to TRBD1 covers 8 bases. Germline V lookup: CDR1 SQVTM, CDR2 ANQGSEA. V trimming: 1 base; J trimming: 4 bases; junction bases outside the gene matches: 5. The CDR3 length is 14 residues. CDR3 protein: CSVEAQGARYGYTF. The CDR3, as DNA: TGCAGCGTTGAAGCCCAGGGGGCGCGCTATGGCTACACCTTC.

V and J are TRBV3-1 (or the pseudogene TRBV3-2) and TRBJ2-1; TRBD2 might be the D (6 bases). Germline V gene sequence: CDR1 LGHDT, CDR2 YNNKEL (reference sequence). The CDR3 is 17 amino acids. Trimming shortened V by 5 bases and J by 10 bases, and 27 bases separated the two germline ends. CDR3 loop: CASSSGHGRRVSPEQFF. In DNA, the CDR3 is TGTGCCAGCAGCAGCGGCCATGGGAGGCGGGTTAGTCCCGAGCAGTTCTTC.

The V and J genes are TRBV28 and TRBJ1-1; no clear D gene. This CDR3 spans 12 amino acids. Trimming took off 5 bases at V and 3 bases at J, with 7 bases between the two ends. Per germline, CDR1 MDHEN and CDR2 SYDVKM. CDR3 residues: CASSAGHTEAFF. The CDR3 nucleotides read TGTGCCAGCAGTGCTGGGCACACTGAAGCTTTCTTT.

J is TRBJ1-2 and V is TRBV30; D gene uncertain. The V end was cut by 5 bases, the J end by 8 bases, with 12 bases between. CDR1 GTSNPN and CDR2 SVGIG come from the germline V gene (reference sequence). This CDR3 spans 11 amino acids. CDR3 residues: CAWHGVAGYTF. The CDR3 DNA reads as TGTGCCTGGCACGGTGTAGCCGGCTACACCTTC.

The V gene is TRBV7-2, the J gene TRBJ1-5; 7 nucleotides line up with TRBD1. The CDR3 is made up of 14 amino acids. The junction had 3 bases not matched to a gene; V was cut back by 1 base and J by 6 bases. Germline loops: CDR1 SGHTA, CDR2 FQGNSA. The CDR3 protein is CASSLVAGGQPQHF. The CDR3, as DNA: TGTGCCAGCAGCTTAGTGGCAGGGGGTCAGCCCCAGCATTTT.

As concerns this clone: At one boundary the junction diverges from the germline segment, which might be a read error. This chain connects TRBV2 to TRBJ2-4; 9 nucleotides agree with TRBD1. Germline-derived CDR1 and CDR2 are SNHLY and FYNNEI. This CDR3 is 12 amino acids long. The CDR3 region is CASTLGQGATKF. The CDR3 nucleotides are TGTGCCAGCACCTTGGGACAGGGCGCAACCAAATTC. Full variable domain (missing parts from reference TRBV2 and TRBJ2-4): EPEVTQTPSHQVTQMGQEVILRCVPISNHLYFYWYRQILGQKVEFLVSFYNNEISEKSEIFDDQFSVERPDGSNFTLKIRSTKLEDSAMYFCASTLGQGATKFGAGTRLSVL.

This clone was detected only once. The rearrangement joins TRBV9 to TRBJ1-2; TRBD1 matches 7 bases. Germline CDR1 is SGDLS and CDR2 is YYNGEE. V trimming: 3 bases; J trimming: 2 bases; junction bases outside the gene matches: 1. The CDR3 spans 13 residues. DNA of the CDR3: TGTGCCAGCAGCGGACAGGGAAACTATGGCTACACCTTC. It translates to CASSGQGNYGYTF.

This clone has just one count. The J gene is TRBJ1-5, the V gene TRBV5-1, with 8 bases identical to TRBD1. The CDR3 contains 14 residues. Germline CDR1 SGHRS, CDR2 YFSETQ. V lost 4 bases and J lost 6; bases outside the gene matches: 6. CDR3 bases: TGCGCCAGCAGCCTTGGACAGGGAGGTCAGCCCCAGCATTTT. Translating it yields CASSLGQGGQPQHF.

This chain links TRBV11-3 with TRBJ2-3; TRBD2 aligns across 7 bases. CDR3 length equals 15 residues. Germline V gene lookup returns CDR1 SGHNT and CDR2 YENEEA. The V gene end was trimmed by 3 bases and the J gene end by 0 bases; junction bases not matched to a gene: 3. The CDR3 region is CASSFGLGSTDTQYF. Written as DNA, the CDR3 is TGTGCCAGCAGCTTCGGACTAGGAAGCACAGATACGCAGTATTTT.

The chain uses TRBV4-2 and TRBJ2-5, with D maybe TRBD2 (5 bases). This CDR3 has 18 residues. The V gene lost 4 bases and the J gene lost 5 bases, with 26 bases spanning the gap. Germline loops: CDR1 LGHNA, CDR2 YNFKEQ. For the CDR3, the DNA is TGTGCCAGCAGCCTACTAGGCTCCCTTGGACGTCCCGGGGAGACCCAGTACTTC. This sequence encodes CASSLLGSLGRPGETQYF.

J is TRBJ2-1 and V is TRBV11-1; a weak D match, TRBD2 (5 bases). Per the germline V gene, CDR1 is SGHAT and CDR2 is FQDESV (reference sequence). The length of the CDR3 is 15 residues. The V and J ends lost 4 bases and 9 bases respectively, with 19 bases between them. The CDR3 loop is CASSSLALSQGEQFF. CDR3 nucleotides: TGTGCCAGCAGCTCCTTAGCGCTGTCCCAAGGTGAGCAGTTCTTC.